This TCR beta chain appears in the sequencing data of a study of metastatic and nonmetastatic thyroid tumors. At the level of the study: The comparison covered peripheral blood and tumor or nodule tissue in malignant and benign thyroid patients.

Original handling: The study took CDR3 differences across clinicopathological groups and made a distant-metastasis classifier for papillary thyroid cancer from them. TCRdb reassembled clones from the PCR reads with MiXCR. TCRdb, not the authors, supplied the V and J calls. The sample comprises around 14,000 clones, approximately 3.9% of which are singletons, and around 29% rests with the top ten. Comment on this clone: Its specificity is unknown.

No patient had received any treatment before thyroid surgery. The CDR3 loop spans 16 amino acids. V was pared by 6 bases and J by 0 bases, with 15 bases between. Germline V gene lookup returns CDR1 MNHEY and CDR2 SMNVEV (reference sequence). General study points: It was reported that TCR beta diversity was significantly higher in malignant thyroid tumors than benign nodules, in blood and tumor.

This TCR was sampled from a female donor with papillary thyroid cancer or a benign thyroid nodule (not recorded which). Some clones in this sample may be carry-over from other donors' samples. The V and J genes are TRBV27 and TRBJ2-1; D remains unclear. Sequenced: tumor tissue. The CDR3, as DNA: TGTGCCAGCAGCGACCCCCCGGCCTTCTCCTACAATGAGCAGTTCTTC. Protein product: CASSDPPAFSYNEQFF.